The entry that follows covers one T cell receptor (beta chain) sequence. This clone was counted between two and nine times. Its binding antigen is unknown. The input lacks base qualities; no much larger clone sits a single base away. The record originates from a study of metastatic and nonmetastatic thyroid tumors (dated by TCRdb to 2019 to 2021). Study-wide context: The researchers compared repertoires between peripheral blood samples and tumor or nodule tissue samples from patients with malignant or benign thyroid disease. General findings and caveats noted by the study authors: In both blood and tumor samples, malignant tumors were reported to have significantly higher TCR beta diversity than benign nodules.

The CDR3 goes from the cysteine to the phenylalanine over 13 residues. CDR3 DNA only is kept here, 39 bases in frame from base 1. Trimmed from V: 6 bases; trimmed from J: 3 bases; junction bases lacking a gene match: 3. As encoded in the germline V gene, CDR1 is MNHNS while CDR2 is SASEGT. To prepare the library, PCR was applied. Sequencer: Illumina HiSeq 4000. High-throughput sequencing was used to profile the CDR3 region of the TCR beta-chain in every patient. Per the source publication's procedure: Drawing on CDR3 differences between clinicopathological groups, the researchers built a classifier meant to tell apart patients with distant-metastatic papillary thyroid cancer. To measure repertoire diversity the researchers used the Shannon index, while the Morisita-Horn index served to gauge how similar the tumor and blood repertoires were. Clones were called with MiXCR by TCRdb after fastp trimmed the public reads at Q25, and only in-frame beta chains were retained. TCRdb, not the original authors, processed these V and J calls. The sample records roughly 30,000 clones, about 20% of which are singletons. 6.5% to 8% of the sample is held by the ten biggest clonotypes.

No treatment had been received by any patient before thyroid surgery. The study retrospectively analysed patient clinical samples collected from the early 2010s to the late 2010s using T-cell receptor beta sequencing. The V and J genes are TRBV6-1 and TRBJ2-7; 9 central bases correspond to TRBD2. The sequencing sample was made of blood. The source is a female donor with papillary thyroid cancer or a benign thyroid nodule (not recorded which). Some clones in this sample may be carry-over from other donors' samples. The sequenced DNA is TGTGCCAGCAGCCTAGCGGGAAACTACGAGCAGTACTTC. It translates as CASSLAGNYEQYF.